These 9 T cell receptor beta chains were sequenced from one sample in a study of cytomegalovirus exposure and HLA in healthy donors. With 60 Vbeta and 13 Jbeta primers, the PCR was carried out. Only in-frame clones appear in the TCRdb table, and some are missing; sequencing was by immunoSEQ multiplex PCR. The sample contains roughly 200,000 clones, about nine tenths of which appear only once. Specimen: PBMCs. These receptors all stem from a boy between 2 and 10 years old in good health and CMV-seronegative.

CDR3 nucleotides: TGCGCCAGCAGCCAAGTGACAGGCGTTGAGACCCAGTACTTC. Its protein product is CASSQVTGVETQYF. V and J are TRBV4-1 and TRBJ2-5; TRBD1 is a possible D gene (6 bases). Trimming stripped 1 base from V and 5 bases from J, with 11 bases between. The CDR3 has 14 amino acids. Germline V gives CDR1 MGHRA, CDR2 YSYEKL.

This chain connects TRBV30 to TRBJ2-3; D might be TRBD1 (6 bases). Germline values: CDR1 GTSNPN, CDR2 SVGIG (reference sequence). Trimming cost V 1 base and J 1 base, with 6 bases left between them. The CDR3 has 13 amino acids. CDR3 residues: CAWSGGRTDTQYF. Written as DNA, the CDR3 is TGTGCCTGGAGTGGGGGGCGCACAGATACGCAGTATTTT.

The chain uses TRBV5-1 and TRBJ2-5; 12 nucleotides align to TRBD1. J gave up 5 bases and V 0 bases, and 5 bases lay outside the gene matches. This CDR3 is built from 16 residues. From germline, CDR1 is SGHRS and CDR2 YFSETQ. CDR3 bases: TGCGCCAGCAGCTTGGCCCGGGACAGGGGGCAGGAGACCCAGTACTTC. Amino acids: CASSLARDRGQETQYF.

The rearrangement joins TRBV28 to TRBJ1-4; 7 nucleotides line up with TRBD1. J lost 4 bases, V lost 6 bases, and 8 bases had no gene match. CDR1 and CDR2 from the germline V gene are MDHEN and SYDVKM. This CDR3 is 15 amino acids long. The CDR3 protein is CASSPRDSGNEKLFF. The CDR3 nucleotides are TGTGCCAGCAGCCCCCGGGACAGTGGTAATGAAAAACTGTTTTTT.

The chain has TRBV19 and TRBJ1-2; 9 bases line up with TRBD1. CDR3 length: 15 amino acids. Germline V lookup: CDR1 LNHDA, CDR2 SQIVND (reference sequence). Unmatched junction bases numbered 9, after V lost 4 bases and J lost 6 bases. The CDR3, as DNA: TGTGCCAGTAGTAGTGGGACAGGGAAGACGAATGGCTACACCTTC. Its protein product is CASSSGTGKTNGYTF. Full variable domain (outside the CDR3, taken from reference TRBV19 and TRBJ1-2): DGGITQSPKYLFRKEGQNVTLSCEQNLNHDAMYWYRQDPGQGLRLIYYSQIVNDFQKGDIAEGYSVSREKKESFPLTVTSAQKNPTAFYLCASSSGTGKTNGYTFGSGTRLTVV.

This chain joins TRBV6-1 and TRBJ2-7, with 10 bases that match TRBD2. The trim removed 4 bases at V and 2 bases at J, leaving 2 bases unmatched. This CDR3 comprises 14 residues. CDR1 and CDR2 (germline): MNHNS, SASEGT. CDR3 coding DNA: TGTGCCAGCAGTGGGGGACTAGCGACCTACGAGCAGTACTTC. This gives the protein CASSGGLATYEQYF.

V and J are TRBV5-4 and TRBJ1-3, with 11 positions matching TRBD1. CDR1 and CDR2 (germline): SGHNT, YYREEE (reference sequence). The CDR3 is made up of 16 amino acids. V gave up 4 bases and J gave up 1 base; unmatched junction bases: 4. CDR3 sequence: CASSMDRGRSGNTIYF. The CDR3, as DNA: TGTGCCAGCAGCATGGACAGGGGGCGGTCTGGAAACACCATATATTTT.

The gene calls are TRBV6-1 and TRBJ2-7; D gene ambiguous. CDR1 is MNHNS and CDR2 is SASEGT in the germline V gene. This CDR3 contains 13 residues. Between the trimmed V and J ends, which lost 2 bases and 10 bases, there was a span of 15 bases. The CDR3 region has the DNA TGTGCCAGCAGTGAATCCCTGAGGAGCAGACAGTACTTC. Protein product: CASSESLRSRQYF.

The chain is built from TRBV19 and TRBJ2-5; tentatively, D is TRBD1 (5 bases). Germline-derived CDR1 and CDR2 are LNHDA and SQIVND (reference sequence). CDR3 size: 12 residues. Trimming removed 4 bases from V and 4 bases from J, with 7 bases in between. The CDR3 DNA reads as TGTGCCAGTAGTAGGACACCAGAGACCCAGTACTTC. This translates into CASSRTPETQYF.